These T cell receptor beta chains were read from a single sample in a study of cytomegalovirus exposure and HLA in healthy donors. The method was immunoSEQ multiplex PCR; TCRdb's version includes in-frame clones alone and lacks a portion of them. The data contain tens of thousands of clones, 55% to 70% of them seen just once; the ten biggest clones take up 15%. Material for sequencing was PBMCs. These receptors were obtained from a woman aged 40 to 50 in good health and CMV-seropositive. CDR3s include the opening cysteine and the closing phenylalanine or tryptophan. A D gene is named only where the DNA matches it firmly. The listing skips clone size in some rows; elsewhere it reads once, few, many or a size class.

j_call d_call clone_size v_call cdr3_length cdr3_aa cdr3_nt
TRBJ2-7 . few TRBV5-3 14 CARSLVSEALEQYF TGTGCCAGAAGCTTGGTTAGCGAGGCCCTCGAGCAGTACTTC
TRBJ2-5 . few TRBV5-1 14 CASSPSSTQETQYF TGCGCCAGCAGCCCATCTAGCACCCAAGAGACCCAGTACTTC
TRBJ2-5 . . TRBV27 13 CASSFRGPSSQYF TGTGCCAGCAGTTTTAGGGGTCCTTCGTCCCAGTACTTC
TRBJ2-7 TRBD1 . TRBV28 16 CASSSNNPGQSYEQYF TGTGCCAGCAGTTCTAATAACCCGGGACAGAGCTACGAGCAGTACTTC
TRBJ2-1 . . TRBV5-1 14 CASSLPYSSDEQFF TGCGCCAGCAGCTTGCCCTACTCTAGCGATGAGCAGTTCTTC
TRBJ1-5 . once TRBV6-6 15 CASSYSRQGNQPQHF TGTGCCAGTAGTTACTCGCGACAGGGCAATCAGCCCCAGCATTTT
TRBJ1-1 . . TRBV11-2 9 CASGGEAFF TGTGCCAGCGGCGGTGAAGCTTTCTTT
TRBJ2-3 . once TRBV9 15 CASSVVGESTDTQYF TGTGCCAGCAGCGTAGTAGGAGAGAGTACAGATACGCAGTATTTT
TRBJ2-2 . . TRBV5-4 14 CASSSSGNTGELFF TGTGCCAGCAGCTCAAGCGGGAACACCGGGGAGCTGTTTTTT
TRBJ2-1 . . TRBV6-4 14 CASSAQQGMDEQFF TGTGCCAGCAGTGCCCAACAGGGAATGGATGAGCAGTTCTTC
TRBJ2-1 TRBD2 . TRBV7-6 17 CASSGTSGGGSYNEQFF TGTGCCAGCTCCGGGACTAGCGGCGGCGGATCCTACAATGAGCAGTTCTTC
TRBJ1-1 TRBD1 . TRBV5-1 14 CASSWTGANTEAFF TGCGCCAGCAGCTGGACAGGAGCGAACACTGAAGCTTTCTTT
TRBJ1-3 . . TRBV27 15 CASSLTGEIGNTIYF TGTGCCAGCAGTTTAACGGGGGAAATCGGAAACACCATATATTTT
TRBJ1-2 TRBD1 . TRBV6-1 14 CASSEWGTGAGYTF TGTGCCAGCAGTGAATGGGGGACAGGGGCCGGCTACACCTTC
TRBJ1-1 . . TRBV15 15 CATSRGDTGYTEAFF TGTGCCACCAGCAGAGGAGATACGGGGTACACTGAAGCTTTCTTT
TRBJ2-2 TRBD1 few TRBV7-3 19 CASSLKGDPVAGGTGELFF TGTGCCAGCAGCTTAAAAGGGGATCCGGTTGCAGGGGGCACCGGGGAGCTGTTTTTT
TRBJ1-2 TRBD1 . TRBV30 14 CAWSSTGGGYGYTF TGTGCCTGGAGTTCGACAGGGGGCGGCTATGGCTACACCTTC
TRBJ1-1 . . TRBV27 14 CASSVQGGNTEAFF TGTGCCAGCAGCGTCCAGGGCGGAAACACTGAAGCTTTCTTT
TRBJ2-1 TRBD2 . TRBV28 12 CASSQTSGRELF TGTGCCAGCAGCCAGACTAGCGGGAGGGAGCTCTTC
TRBJ2-1 . . TRBV18 13 CASSPPGLLPQFF TGTGCCAGCTCACCACCGGGACTTCTACCCCAGTTCTTC
TRBJ2-3 . few TRBV10-1 13 CASSGDTFGTQYF TGCGCCAGCAGTGGGGACACTTTTGGTACGCAGTATTTT
TRBJ2-7 . . TRBV30 13 CAWSGGGPGEQYF TGTGCCTGGAGTGGGGGGGGCCCTGGGGAGCAGTACTTC
TRBJ2-3 TRBD2 . TRBV4-2 17 CASSQLGGTSGTDTQYF TGTGCCAGCAGCCAATTGGGAGGGACTAGCGGCACAGATACGCAGTATTTT
TRBJ1-2 TRBD1 . TRBV28 14 CASSFRGTGDGYTF TGTGCCAGCAGTTTTCGTGGGACAGGGGATGGCTACACCTTC
TRBJ2-7 . few TRBV11-2 14 CASSLGDWAYEQYF TGTGCCAGCAGCTTAGGGGACTGGGCCTACGAGCAGTACTTC
TRBJ1-5 . few TRBV20-1 11 CSAPGTQPQHF TGCAGTGCGCCCGGGACACAGCCCCAGCATTTT
TRBJ2-2 . . TRBV7-3 13 CASSFGASGELFF TGTGCCAGCAGCTTTGGGGCGTCCGGGGAGCTGTTTTTT
TRBJ2-6 . few TRBV28 15 CASRTSGAGANVLTF TGTGCCAGCAGAACATCAGGGGCTGGGGCCAACGTCCTGACTTTC
TRBJ1-4 TRBD1 . TRBV5-1 15 CASRLTGTVNEKLFF TGCGCCAGCAGATTAACCGGGACAGTTAATGAAAAACTGTTTTTT
TRBJ2-7 . . TRBV6-1 15 CASSEGPGFSYEQYF TGTGCCAGCAGTGAGGGCCCGGGGTTCTCCTACGAGCAGTACTTC
TRBJ2-5 TRBD2 . TRBV19 12 CASSGGTETQYF TGTGCCAGTAGCGGGGGGACGGAGACCCAGTACTTC
TRBJ2-1 TRBD1 . TRBV10-3 17 CAISEPHPGQGRGEQFF TGTGCCATCAGTGAGCCTCACCCGGGACAGGGGAGAGGTGAGCAGTTCTTC
TRBJ2-5 TRBD2 . TRBV5-1 15 CASSSGLAEAETQYF TGCGCCAGCAGCTCCGGACTAGCGGAGGCAGAGACCCAGTACTTC
TRBJ2-1 TRBD2 . TRBV7-9 16 CASSLAGSGRLREQFF TGTGCCAGCAGCTTAGCTGGTAGCGGGAGGTTACGGGAGCAGTTCTTC
TRBJ2-7 TRBD2 . TRBV16 15 CASSQFLAGEGEQYF TGTGCCAGCAGCCAATTTCTAGCGGGAGAGGGCGAGCAGTACTTC
TRBJ2-1 . . TRBV5-1 15 CASSNRGSSPGEQFF TGCGCCAGCAGCAACCGGGGGTCCTCTCCGGGTGAGCAGTTCTTC
TRBJ2-5 TRBD2 few TRBV7-9 16 CASSRPGLAVQETQYF TGTGCCAGCAGCCGCCCGGGACTAGCGGTCCAAGAGACCCAGTACTTC
TRBJ1-1 . . TRBV5-1 16 CASSLGGDTSNTEAFF TGCGCCAGCAGCTTGGGGGGCGACACCTCGAACACTGAAGCTTTCTTT
TRBJ1-1 . once TRBV2 15 CASSEAERMNTEAFF TGTGCCAGCAGTGAAGCCGAGAGAATGAACACTGAAGCTTTCTTT
TRBJ1-1 TRBD1 . TRBV7-2 12 CASSLQGAEAFF TGTGCCAGCAGCTTACAGGGGGCTGAAGCTTTCTTT
TRBJ2-1 TRBD2 few TRBV2 15 CASIPGLAGDNEQFF TGTGCCAGCATCCCGGGACTAGCGGGTGACAATGAGCAGTTCTTC
TRBJ2-3 TRBD2 . TRBV7-9 16 CASSMGLAVFTDTQYF TGTGCCAGCAGCATGGGACTAGCGGTCTTCACAGATACGCAGTATTTT
TRBJ2-1 TRBD2 . TRBV4-3 19 CASSQDLTRGLAGGDEQFF TGCGCCAGCAGCCAAGATCTTACCCGAGGACTAGCGGGAGGCGATGAGCAGTTCTTC
TRBJ2-5 TRBD2 . TRBV7-7 15 CASSLQTSGQETQYF TGTGCCAGCAGCTTACAGACTAGCGGACAAGAGACCCAGTACTTC
TRBJ2-5 TRBD2 . TRBV9 18 CASSVTIPGLAGEETQYF TGTGCCAGCAGCGTAACTATCCCGGGACTAGCGGGAGAAGAGACCCAGTACTTC
TRBJ1-2 TRBD1 . TRBV7-2 16 CASSYPLTTGDYGYTF TGTGCCAGCAGCTACCCTCTAACAACAGGGGACTATGGCTACACCTTC
TRBJ2-3 TRBD2 . TRBV14 14 CASSLSGRADTQYF TGTGCCAGCAGCCTCAGCGGGAGGGCAGATACGCAGTATTTT
TRBJ1-2 TRBD1 . TRBV6-6 13 CASTRQGGYGYTF TGTGCCAGCACCCGACAGGGTGGCTATGGCTACACCTTC